A selection of T cell receptor beta chains follows, all from one sample in a study of T cell clones after liver transplantation. This table comes from immunoSEQ multiplex PCR, and its TCRdb copy is limited to in-frame clones, with some not included. This table has about 120,000 clones, 90% appearing once. The specimen comprised CD4+ T cells from blood, sampled 12 months after liver transplant. These receptors were collected from a human patient who received a liver transplant. The graft donor may account for some of the T cells. Each CDR3 is given with its conserved first and last residue.

cdr3_aa: CASSRTGSSEKLFF; v_call: TRBV2
cdr3_aa: CASSPMDRTTPKLFF; v_call: TRBV14
cdr3_aa: CASSPKQGDEQYF; v_call: TRBV18
cdr3_aa: CASSPPGEKLFF; v_call: TRBV7-9
cdr3_aa: CASSSGRAISYEQYF; v_call: TRBV6-6
cdr3_aa: CASSLLAGGSGELFF; v_call: TRBV27
cdr3_aa: CASSFGQGADGYTF; v_call: TRBV11-1
cdr3_aa: CASTEVGSGRSLLGNTQYF; v_call: TRBV28
cdr3_aa: CAISVRQGAGETQYF; v_call: TRBV10-3
cdr3_aa: CASSLGVAGEADTQYF; v_call: TRBV7-2
cdr3_aa: CASSPTAENYGYTF; v_call: TRBV5-1
cdr3_aa: CASSQLLRAKNIQYF; v_call: TRBV4-1
cdr3_aa: CASSVEPSGGLAKNIQYF; v_call: TRBV9
cdr3_aa: CASSASGGNTEAFF; v_call: TRBV5-1
cdr3_aa: CASSLGGINVLTF; v_call: TRBV5-1
cdr3_aa: CASSGGGGAEKLFF; v_call: TRBV5-1
cdr3_aa: CASSLASPSTPQSSIYF; v_call: TRBV11-2
cdr3_aa: CANESGWGQETQYF; v_call: TRBV28
cdr3_aa: CASIRLPNTEAFF; v_call: TRBV19
cdr3_aa: CASSLKGFGTEAFF; v_call: TRBV11-3
cdr3_aa: CASSESGTTDTQYF; v_call: TRBV10-1
cdr3_aa: CASSRDRGREQYF; v_call: TRBV2
cdr3_aa: CASSLKEASFNSYNEQFF; v_call: TRBV7-9
cdr3_aa: CASRDRTSRGEQYF; v_call: TRBV2
cdr3_aa: CASSQAGLAGDNEQFF; v_call: TRBV4-2
cdr3_aa: CASSKTAGETQYF; v_call: TRBV25-1
cdr3_aa: CASSQDSGYNEQFF; v_call: TRBV4-2
cdr3_aa: CASSQDLRSEQYF; v_call: TRBV4-2
cdr3_aa: CASSSLGGYEQYF; v_call: TRBV7-2
cdr3_aa: CATSEYNEQYF; v_call: TRBV15
cdr3_aa: CASSLMGGGRAKNIQYF; v_call: TRBV28
cdr3_aa: CASTSGTYTNEKLFF; v_call: TRBV11-2
cdr3_aa: CASRDRQYSGNTIYF; v_call: TRBV5-6
cdr3_aa: CASSDGEYNEQFF; v_call: TRBV2